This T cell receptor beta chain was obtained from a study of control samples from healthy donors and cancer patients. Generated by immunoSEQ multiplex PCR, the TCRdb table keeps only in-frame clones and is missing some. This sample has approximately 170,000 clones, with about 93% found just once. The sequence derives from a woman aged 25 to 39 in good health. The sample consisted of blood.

CDR3 region: CASSPSWAPVGEQYF. The CDR3 nucleotides read TGTGCCAGCTCACCCAGTTGGGCTCCCGTAGGGGAGCAGTACTTC. J is TRBJ2-7 and V is TRBV18, with D unclear. Germline CDR1 and CDR2: KGHSH and LQKENI. There are 15 residues in the CDR3. V was trimmed by 3 bases and J by 7 bases, leaving 19 bases between them.